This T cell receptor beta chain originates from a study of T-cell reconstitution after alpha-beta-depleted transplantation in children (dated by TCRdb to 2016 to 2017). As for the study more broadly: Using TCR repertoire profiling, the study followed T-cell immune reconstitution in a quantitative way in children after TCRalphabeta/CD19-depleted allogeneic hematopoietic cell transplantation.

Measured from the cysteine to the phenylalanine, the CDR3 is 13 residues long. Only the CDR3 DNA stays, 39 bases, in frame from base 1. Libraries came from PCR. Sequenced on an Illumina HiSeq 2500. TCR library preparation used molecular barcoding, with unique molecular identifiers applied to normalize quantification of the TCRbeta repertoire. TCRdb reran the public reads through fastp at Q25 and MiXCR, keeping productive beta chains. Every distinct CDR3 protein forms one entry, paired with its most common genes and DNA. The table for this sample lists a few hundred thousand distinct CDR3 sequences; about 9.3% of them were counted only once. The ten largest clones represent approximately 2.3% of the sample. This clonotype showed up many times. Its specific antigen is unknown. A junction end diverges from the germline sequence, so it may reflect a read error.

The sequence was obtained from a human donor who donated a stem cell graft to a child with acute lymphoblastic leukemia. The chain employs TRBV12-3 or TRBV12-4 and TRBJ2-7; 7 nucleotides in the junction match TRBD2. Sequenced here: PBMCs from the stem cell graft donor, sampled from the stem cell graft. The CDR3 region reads CASSLAGPYEQYF. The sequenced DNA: TGTGCCAGCAGCTTAGCGGGCCCCTACGAGCAGTACTTC.